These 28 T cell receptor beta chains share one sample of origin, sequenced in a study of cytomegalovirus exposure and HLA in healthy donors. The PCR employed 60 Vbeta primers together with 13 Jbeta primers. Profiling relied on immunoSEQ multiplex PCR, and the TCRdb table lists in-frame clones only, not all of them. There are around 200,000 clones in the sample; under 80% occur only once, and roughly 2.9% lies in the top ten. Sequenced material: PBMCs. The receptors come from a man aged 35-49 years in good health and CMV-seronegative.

The CDR3 here is CASSLASGRAVDTQYF. As DNA, the CDR3 is TGTGCCAGCAGCTTGGCTAGCGGGAGGGCCGTAGATACGCAGTATTTT. V gene TRBV5-6 combines with J gene TRBJ2-3; the match to TRBD2 covers 12 bases. Germline CDR1 SGHDT, CDR2 YYEEEE. This CDR3 region has 16 residues. Germline trimming cut 0 bases from V and 5 bases from J; bases unmatched to any gene: 4.

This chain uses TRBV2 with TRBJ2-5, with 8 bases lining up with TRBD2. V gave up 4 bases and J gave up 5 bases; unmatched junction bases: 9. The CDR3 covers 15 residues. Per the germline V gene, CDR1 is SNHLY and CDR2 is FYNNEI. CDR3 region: CASSVLAGLQETQYF. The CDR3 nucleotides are TGTGCCAGCAGTGTGCTAGCGGGTTTACAGGAGACCCAGTACTTC. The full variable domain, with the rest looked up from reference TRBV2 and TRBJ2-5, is EPEVTQTPSHQVTQMGQEVILRCVPISNHLYFYWYRQILGQKVEFLVSFYNNEISEKSEIFDDQFSVERPDGSNFTLKIRSTKLEDSAMYFCASSVLAGLQETQYFGPGTRLLVL.

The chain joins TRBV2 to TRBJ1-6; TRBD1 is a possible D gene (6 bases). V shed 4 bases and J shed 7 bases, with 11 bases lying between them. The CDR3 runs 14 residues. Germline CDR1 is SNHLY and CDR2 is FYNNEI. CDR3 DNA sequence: TGTGCCAGCAGTGGGGAGGGGGTGAATTCACCCCTCCACTTT. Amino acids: CASSGEGVNSPLHF.

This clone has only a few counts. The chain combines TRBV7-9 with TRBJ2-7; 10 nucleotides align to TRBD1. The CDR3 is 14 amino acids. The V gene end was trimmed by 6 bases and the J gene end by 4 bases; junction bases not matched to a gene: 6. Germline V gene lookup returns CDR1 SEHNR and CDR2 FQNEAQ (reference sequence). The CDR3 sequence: CASRGTGVSYEQYF. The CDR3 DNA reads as TGTGCCAGCAGAGGGACAGGGGTTTCTTACGAGCAGTACTTC.

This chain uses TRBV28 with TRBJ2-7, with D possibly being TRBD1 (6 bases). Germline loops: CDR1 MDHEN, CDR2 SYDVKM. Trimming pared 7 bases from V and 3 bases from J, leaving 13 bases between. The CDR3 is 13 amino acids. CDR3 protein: CASTHRGGYEQYF. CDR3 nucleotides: TGTGCCAGCACCCACCGAGGGGGCTACGAGCAGTACTTC.

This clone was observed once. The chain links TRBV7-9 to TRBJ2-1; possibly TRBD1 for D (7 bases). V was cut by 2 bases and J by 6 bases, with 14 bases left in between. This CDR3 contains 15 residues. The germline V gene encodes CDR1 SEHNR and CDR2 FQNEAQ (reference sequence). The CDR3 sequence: CASSLYRGGGNEQFF. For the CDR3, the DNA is TGTGCCAGCAGCTTATACAGGGGAGGAGGCAATGAGCAGTTCTTC.

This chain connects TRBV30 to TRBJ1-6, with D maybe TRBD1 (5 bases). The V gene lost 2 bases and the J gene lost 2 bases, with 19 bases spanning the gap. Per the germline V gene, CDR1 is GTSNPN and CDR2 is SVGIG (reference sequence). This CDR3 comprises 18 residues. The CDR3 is CAWSLRGGNSAYNSPLHF. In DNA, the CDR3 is TGTGCCTGGAGTCTCCGTGGGGGGAATTCAGCCTATAATTCACCCCTCCACTTT.

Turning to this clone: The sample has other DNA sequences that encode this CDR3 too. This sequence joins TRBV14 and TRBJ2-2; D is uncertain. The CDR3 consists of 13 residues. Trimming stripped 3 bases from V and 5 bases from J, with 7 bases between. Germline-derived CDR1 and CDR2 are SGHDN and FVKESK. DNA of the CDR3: TGTGCCAGCAGCCAGCTACGTACCGGGGAGCTGTTTTTT. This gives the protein CASSQLRTGELFF.

The CDR3 loop is CASSSRSGTGIEQYF. DNA for the CDR3: TGTGCCAGCAGCTCCCGCTCCGGGACAGGGATCGAGCAGTACTTC. The chain combines TRBV7-2 with TRBJ2-5, with 9 bases aligning to TRBD1. The J call is doubtful: the DNA matches TRBJ2-7 better. CDR3 length: 15 residues. In germline, CDR1 is SGHTA, CDR2 FQGNSA.

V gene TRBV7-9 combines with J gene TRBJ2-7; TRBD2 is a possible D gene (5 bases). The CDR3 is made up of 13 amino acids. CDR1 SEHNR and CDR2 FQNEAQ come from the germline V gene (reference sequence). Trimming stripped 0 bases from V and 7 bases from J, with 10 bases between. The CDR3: CASSLAGTGEQYF. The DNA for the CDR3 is TGTGCCAGCAGCTTAGCAGGAACGGGGGAGCAGTACTTC.

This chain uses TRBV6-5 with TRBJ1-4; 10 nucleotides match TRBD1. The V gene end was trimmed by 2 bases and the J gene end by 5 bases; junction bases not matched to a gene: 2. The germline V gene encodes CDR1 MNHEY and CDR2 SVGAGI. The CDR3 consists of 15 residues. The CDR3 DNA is TGTGCCAGCAGTTACGAGGGACAGGGGAATGAAAAACTGTTTTTT. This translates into CASSYEGQGNEKLFF.

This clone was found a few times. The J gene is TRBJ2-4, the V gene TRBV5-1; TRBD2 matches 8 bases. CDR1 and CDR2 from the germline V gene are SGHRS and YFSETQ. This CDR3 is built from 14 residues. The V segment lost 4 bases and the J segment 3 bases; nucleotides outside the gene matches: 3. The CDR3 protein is CASSQTSVKNIQYF. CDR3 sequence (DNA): TGCGCCAGCAGCCAGACTAGCGTCAAAAACATTCAGTACTTC.

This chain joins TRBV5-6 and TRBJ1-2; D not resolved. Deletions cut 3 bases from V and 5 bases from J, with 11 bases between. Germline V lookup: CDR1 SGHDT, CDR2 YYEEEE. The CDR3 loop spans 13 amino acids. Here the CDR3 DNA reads TGTGCCAGCAGCTCCGGTAATTTTTATGGCTACACCTTC. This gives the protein CASSSGNFYGYTF. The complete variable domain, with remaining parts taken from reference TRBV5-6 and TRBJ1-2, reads DAGVTQSPTHLIKTRGQQVTLRCSPKSGHDTVSWYQQALGQGPQFIFQYYEEEERQRGNFPDRFSGHQFPNYSSELNVNALLLGDSALYLCASSSGNFYGYTFGSGTRLTVV.

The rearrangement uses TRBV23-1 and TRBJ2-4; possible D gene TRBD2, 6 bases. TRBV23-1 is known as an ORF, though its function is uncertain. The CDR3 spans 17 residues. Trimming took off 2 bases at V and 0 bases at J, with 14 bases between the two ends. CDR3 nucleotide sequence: TGCGCCAGCAGTCAACGCGGGACTTATTTAGCCAAAAACATTCAGTACTTC. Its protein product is CASSQRGTYLAKNIQYF.

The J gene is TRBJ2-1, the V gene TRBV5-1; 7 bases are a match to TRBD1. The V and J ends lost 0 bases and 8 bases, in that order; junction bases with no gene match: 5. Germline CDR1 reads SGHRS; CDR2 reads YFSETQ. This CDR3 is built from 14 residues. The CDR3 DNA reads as TGCGCCAGCAGCTTGGAAGGCAGGGGGTATGAGCAGTTCTTC. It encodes CASSLEGRGYEQFF.

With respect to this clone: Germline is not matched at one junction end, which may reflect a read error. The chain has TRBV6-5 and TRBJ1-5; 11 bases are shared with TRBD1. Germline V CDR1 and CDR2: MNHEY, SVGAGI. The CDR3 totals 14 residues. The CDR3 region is CASSRTGGKQPQHF. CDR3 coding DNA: TGTGCCAGCAGTCGGACAGGGGGCAAACAGCCCCAGCATTTT.

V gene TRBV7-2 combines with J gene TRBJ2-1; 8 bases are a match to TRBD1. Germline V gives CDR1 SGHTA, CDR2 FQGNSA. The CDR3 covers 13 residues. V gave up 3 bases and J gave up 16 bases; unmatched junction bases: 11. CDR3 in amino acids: CASSLAIQGDHFF. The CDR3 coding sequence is TGTGCCAGCAGCTTGGCAATACAGGGGGATCACTTCTTC.

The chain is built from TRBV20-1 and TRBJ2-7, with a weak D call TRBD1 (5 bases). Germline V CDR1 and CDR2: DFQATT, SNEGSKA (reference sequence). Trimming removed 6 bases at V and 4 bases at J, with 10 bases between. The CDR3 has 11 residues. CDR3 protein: CSARTPYEQYF. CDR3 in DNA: TGCAGTGCGCGGACACCTTACGAGCAGTACTTC.

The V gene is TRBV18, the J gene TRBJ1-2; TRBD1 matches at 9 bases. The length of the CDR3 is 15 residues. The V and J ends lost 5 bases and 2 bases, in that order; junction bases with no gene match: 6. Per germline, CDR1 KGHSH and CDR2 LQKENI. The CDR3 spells CASSDRTGDNYGYTF. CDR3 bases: TGTGCCAGCTCAGATCGGACAGGGGACAACTATGGCTACACCTTC.

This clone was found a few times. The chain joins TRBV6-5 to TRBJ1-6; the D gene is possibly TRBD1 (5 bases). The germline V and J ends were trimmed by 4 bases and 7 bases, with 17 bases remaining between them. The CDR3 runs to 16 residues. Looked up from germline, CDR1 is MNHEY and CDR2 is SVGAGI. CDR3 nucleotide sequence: TGTGCCAGCAGTTTGGGACTCCCTCACCCGAATTCACCCCTCCACTTT. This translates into CASSLGLPHPNSPLHF.

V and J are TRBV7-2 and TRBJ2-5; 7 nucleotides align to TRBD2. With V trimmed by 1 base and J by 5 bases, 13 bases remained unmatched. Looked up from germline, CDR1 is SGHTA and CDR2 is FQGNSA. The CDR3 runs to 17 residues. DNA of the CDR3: TGTGCCAGCAGCTTAGGAAGGTTGGGGGGAGGGCGGGAGACCCAGTACTTC. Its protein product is CASSLGRLGGGRETQYF.

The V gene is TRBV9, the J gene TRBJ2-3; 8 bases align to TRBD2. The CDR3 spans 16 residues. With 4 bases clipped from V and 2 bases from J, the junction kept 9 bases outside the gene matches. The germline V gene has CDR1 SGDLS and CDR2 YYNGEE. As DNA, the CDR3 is TGTGCCAGCAGCCACACCGGGACTAGGGTCACAGATACGCAGTATTTT. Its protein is CASSHTGTRVTDTQYF. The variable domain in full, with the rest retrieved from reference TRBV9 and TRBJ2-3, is DSGVTQTPKHLITATGQRVTLRCSPRSGDLSVYWYQQSLDQGLQFLIQYYNGEERAKGNILERFSAQQFPDLHSELNLSSLELGDSALYFCASSHTGTRVTDTQYFGPGTRLTVL.

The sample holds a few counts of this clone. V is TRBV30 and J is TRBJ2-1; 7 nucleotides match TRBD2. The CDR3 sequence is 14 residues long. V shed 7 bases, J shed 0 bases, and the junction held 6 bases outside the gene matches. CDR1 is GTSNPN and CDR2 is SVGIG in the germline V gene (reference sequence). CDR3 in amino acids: CASWGTNSYNEQFF. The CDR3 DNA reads TGTGCCTCCTGGGGGACTAACTCCTACAATGAGCAGTTCTTC. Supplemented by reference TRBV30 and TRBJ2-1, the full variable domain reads SQTIHQWPATLVQPVGSPLSLECTVEGTSNPNLYWYRQAAGRGLQLLFYSVGIGQISSEVPQNLSASRPQDRQFILSSKKLLLSDSGFYLCASWGTNSYNEQFFGPGTRLTVL.

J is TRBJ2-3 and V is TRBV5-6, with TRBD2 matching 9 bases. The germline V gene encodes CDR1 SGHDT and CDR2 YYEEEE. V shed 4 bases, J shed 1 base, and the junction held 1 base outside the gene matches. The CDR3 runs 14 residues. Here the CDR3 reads CASSRLAGTDTQYF. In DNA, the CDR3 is TGTGCCAGCAGCCGACTAGCGGGCACAGATACGCAGTATTTT.

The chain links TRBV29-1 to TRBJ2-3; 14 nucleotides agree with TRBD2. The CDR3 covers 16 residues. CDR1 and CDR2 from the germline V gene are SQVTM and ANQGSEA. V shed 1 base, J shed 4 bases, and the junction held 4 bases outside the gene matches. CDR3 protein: CSVEGGLAGVPDTQYF. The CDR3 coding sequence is TGCAGCGTTGAAGGGGGACTAGCGGGAGTTCCAGATACGCAGTATTTT.

CDR3 loop: CSVEDRTDSYEQYF. CDR3 in DNA: TGCAGCGTTGAAGACCGGACAGACAGCTACGAGCAGTACTTC. The chain combines TRBV29-1 with TRBJ2-7, with D tentatively TRBD1 (6 bases). Trimming stripped 0 bases from V and 3 bases from J, with 12 bases between. This CDR3 region has 14 residues. Germline lookup yields CDR1 SQVTM and CDR2 ANQGSEA.

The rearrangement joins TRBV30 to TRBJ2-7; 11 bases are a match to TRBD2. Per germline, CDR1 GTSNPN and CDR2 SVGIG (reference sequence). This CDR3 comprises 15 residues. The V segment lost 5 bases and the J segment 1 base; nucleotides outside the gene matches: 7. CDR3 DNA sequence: TGTGCCTGGGCGGGTAGCGGGGGGGGGTCCTACGAGCAGTACTTC. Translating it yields CAWAGSGGGSYEQYF.

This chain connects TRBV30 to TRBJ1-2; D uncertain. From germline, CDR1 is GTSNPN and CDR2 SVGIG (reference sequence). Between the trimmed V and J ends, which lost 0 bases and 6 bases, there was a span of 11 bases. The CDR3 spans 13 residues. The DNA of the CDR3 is TGTGCCTGGAGTGTTCCCCGAGGGCATGGCTACACCTTC. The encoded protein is CAWSVPRGHGYTF.